The next 23 T cell receptor beta chains were all read from a single sample in a study of OX40 agonist ivuxolimab in advanced cancers. Some clones are missing from TCRdb's copy, which holds only in-frame ones; the method was immunoSEQ multiplex PCR. The sample contains roughly 24,000 clones, 85% of which appear only once. The sequenced sample was CD4+ or CD8+ T cells sorted from blood, obtained in a trial of the OX40 agonist ivuxolimab. Receptor source: an adult with an advanced solid tumor such as melanoma, head and neck, liver or kidney cancer.

The V gene is TRBV5-6, the J gene TRBJ2-6; no definite D call. Germline CDR1 is SGHDT and CDR2 is YYEEEE. V was cut by 3 bases and J by 0 bases, with 7 bases left in between. The CDR3 runs 15 residues. The CDR3 loop reads CASSWSVSGANVLTF. CDR3 in DNA: TGTGCCAGCAGCTGGTCAGTCTCTGGGGCCAACGTCCTGACTTTC.

The chain links TRBV9 to TRBJ1-2; 12 bases match TRBD1. V lost 3 bases, J lost 7 bases, and 7 bases stayed unmatched. The CDR3 is made up of 15 amino acids. Germline V gene lookup returns CDR1 SGDLS and CDR2 YYNGEE. CDR3 sequence reads: CASSDPGQGALGYTF. The CDR3 DNA is TGTGCCAGCAGCGACCCGGGACAGGGGGCGCTTGGCTACACCTTC.

The chain joins TRBV7-9 to TRBJ1-5; perhaps TRBD1 as D (5 bases). Per the germline V gene, CDR1 is SEHNR and CDR2 is FQNEAQ (reference sequence). Trimming shortened V by 5 bases and J by 8 bases, and 13 bases separated the two germline ends. CDR3 length equals 13 residues. The CDR3 loop is CASSLMGLEPQHF. CDR3 nucleotide sequence: TGTGCCAGCAGCCTAATGGGGCTGGAGCCCCAGCATTTT.

The chain carries TRBV5-6 and TRBJ2-7; TRBD1 matches 12 bases. The CDR3 covers 13 residues. Germline V gene sequence: CDR1 SGHDT, CDR2 YYEEEE. V gave up 6 bases and J gave up 6 bases; unmatched junction bases: 4. Here the CDR3 reads CASTGTGGTEQYF. The CDR3 nucleotides read TGTGCCAGCACCGGGACAGGGGGCACCGAGCAGTACTTC.

The chain couples TRBV5-6 to TRBJ2-5; 11 bases are shared with TRBD1. The CDR3 is 16 residues long. CDR1 and CDR2 from the germline V gene are SGHDT and YYEEEE. V was pared by 1 base and J by 7 bases, with 9 bases of the junction left unmatched. The CDR3 region has the DNA TGTGCCAGCAGCTTGCGAGGACAGGGGGCCACTTGGACCCAGTACTTC. Translation: CASSLRGQGATWTQYF.

This clone has only one observation. The chain links TRBV15 to TRBJ2-1; 10 bases are shared with TRBD2. Germline CDR1 and CDR2: LNHNV and YYDKDF (reference sequence). The CDR3 spans 14 residues. J lost 6 bases, V lost 5 bases, and 4 bases had no gene match. CDR3: CATSVGLAANEQFF. Here the CDR3 DNA reads TGTGCCACCAGCGTAGGACTAGCGGCCAATGAGCAGTTCTTC.

V and J are TRBV30 and TRBJ2-7; TRBD2 aligns across 10 bases. V shed 2 bases, J shed 0 bases, and the junction held 1 base outside the gene matches. The germline V gene has CDR1 GTSNPN and CDR2 SVGIG (reference sequence). The CDR3 is 14 amino acids. CDR3 sequence: CAWSTSGASYEQYF. For the CDR3, the DNA is TGTGCCTGGAGTACTAGCGGGGCCTCCTACGAGCAGTACTTC. The full variable domain, in which reference TRBV30 and TRBJ2-7 provide the parts outside the CDR3, is SQTIHQWPATLVQPVGSPLSLECTVEGTSNPNLYWYRQAAGRGLQLLFYSVGIGQISSEVPQNLSASRPQDRQFILSSKKLLLSDSGFYLCAWSTSGASYEQYFGPGTRLTVT.

The chain joins TRBV27 to TRBJ2-7, with D perhaps being TRBD1 or TRBD2 (6 bases each). The CDR3 contains 13 residues. Germline-derived CDR1 and CDR2 are MNHEY and SMNVEV (reference sequence). V was clipped by 6 bases and J by 4 bases, with 13 bases between them. CDR3 region: CASSARGPYEQYF. The CDR3 DNA is TGTGCCAGCAGCGCCCGGGGGCCTTACGAGCAGTACTTC.

J is TRBJ2-5 and V is TRBV14; 7 bases are a match to TRBD1. V dropped 2 bases and J dropped 5; count of bases not matched to a gene: 8. Germline CDR1 SGHDN, CDR2 FVKESK. This CDR3 contains 15 residues. In nucleotides, the CDR3 is TGTGCCAGCAGCCAACTCCCGACAGGGCTCGAGACCCAGTACTTC. This gives the protein CASSQLPTGLETQYF.

The J gene is TRBJ1-6, the V gene TRBV4-1; 9 bases align to TRBD1. Germline trimming cut 1 base from V and 11 bases from J; bases unmatched to any gene: 6. From germline, CDR1 is MGHRA and CDR2 YSYEKL. The CDR3 covers 15 residues. CDR3 in amino acids: CASSQVTGGAPPLHF. CDR3 bases: TGCGCCAGCAGCCAAGTTACAGGGGGCGCGCCACCCCTCCACTTT.

This clone was seen more than once but under ten times. The V call is TRBV6-5, the J call TRBJ1-6; D not resolved. The CDR3 spans 12 residues. Trimming took 6 bases from V and 7 from J, leaving 7 bases between them. Germline V lookup: CDR1 MNHEY, CDR2 SVGAGI. CDR3: CASSGENSPLHF. The CDR3 coding sequence is TGTGCCAGCAGCGGGGAGAATTCACCCCTCCACTTT.

The chain couples TRBV19 to TRBJ2-4; tentative D call: TRBD2 (5 bases). Trimming pared 3 bases from V and 8 bases from J, leaving 14 bases between. Germline values: CDR1 LNHDA, CDR2 SQIVND (reference sequence). The CDR3 totals 14 residues. This CDR3 reads CASSIGFLRDIQYF. The CDR3, as DNA: TGTGCCAGTAGTATCGGTTTCCTGAGGGACATTCAGTACTTC.

V and J are TRBV19 and TRBJ1-1; D gene uncertain. The V end was cut by 0 bases, the J end by 4 bases, with 9 bases between. CDR3 length: 14 residues. Germline CDR1 reads LNHDA; CDR2 reads SQIVND (reference sequence). The CDR3 DNA follows: TGTGCCAGTAGTATAGATGGACGCGGCACTGAAGCTTTCTTT. Its protein product is CASSIDGRGTEAFF.

The genes are TRBV5-1 and TRBJ2-4; D possibly uses TRBD1 or TRBD2 (5 bases each). V lost 4 bases, J lost 0 bases, and 11 bases lay in between. The CDR3 extends over 15 amino acids. CDR1 is SGHRS, CDR2 YFSETQ, per germline. CDR3 in DNA: TGCGCCAGCAGCGACCGGGACCTAGCCAAAAACATTCAGTACTTC. Its translation: CASSDRDLAKNIQYF. Full variable domain (missing parts from reference TRBV5-1 and TRBJ2-4): KAGVTQTPRYLIKTRGQQVTLSCSPISGHRSVSWYQQTPGQGLQFLFEYFSETQRNKGNFPGRFSGRQFSNSRSEMNVSTLELGDSALYLCASSDRDLAKNIQYFGAGTRLSVL.

By its share, this clone is medium-sized. V and J are TRBV7-6 and TRBJ2-7; D unresolved. The CDR3 totals 13 residues. CDR1 SGHVS and CDR2 FNYEAQ come from the germline V gene. Trimming cost V 2 bases and J 5 bases, with 10 bases left between them. CDR3 DNA: TGTGCCAGCAGCTTAATGACGACGGACGAGCAGTACTTC. This sequence encodes CASSLMTTDEQYF.

The rearrangement joins TRBV18 to TRBJ2-3; TRBD1 agrees at 10 bases. This CDR3 has 19 amino acids. V trimming: 4 bases; J trimming: 0 bases; junction bases outside the gene matches: 13. Per germline, CDR1 KGHSH and CDR2 LQKENI. This CDR3 reads CASSLSGDRGPKSTDTQYF. As DNA, the CDR3 is TGTGCCAGCTCACTTTCGGGGGACAGGGGACCGAAAAGCACAGATACGCAGTATTTT.

The chain employs TRBV19 and TRBJ2-7, with TRBD1 identical over 9 bases. The CDR3 loop spans 16 amino acids. From germline, CDR1 is LNHDA and CDR2 SQIVND (reference sequence). V lost 3 bases to trimming and J lost 0 bases; unmatched junction nucleotides: 6. In DNA form, the CDR3 reads TGTGCCAGTAGTATTTGGACAGGGGATTTCTCCTACGAGCAGTACTTC. Protein sequence: CASSIWTGDFSYEQYF.

In this sample, this clone turned up once. The rearrangement uses TRBV2 and TRBJ2-7, with TRBD1 matching over 9 bases. This CDR3 has 15 amino acids. J was trimmed by 2 bases and V by 2 bases; bases with no gene match: 4. CDR1 is SNHLY, CDR2 FYNNEI, per germline. The CDR3: CASSERGTGPYEQYF. For the CDR3, the DNA is TGTGCCAGCAGTGAAAGGGGGACAGGGCCCTACGAGCAGTACTTC.

The chain combines TRBV4-3 with TRBJ2-3; D is perhaps TRBD1 or TRBD2 (6 bases each). The CDR3 totals 18 residues. V lost 3 bases to trimming and J lost 4 bases, with 23 bases between them. Germline-derived CDR1 and CDR2 are LGHNA and YSLEER. The CDR3 bases are TGCGCCAGCAGCCACTCATACCCCGGGGGCTTCCTCCCAGATACGCAGTATTTT. It encodes CASSHSYPGGFLPDTQYF.

This chain joins TRBV30 and TRBJ2-1; D is unclear. In germline, CDR1 is GTSNPN, CDR2 SVGIG (reference sequence). Between the trimmed V and J ends, which lost 1 base and 6 bases, there was a span of 7 bases. This CDR3 region has 12 residues. The DNA of the CDR3 is TGTGCCTGGAGTGGAGGAGTCAATGAGCAGTTCTTC. Amino acid sequence: CAWSGGVNEQFF.

The CDR3 loop is CASSLRGVSGGYTF. The CDR3 DNA is TGTGCCAGCAGCCTCCGCGGGGTCTCGGGTGGCTACACCTTC. The chain links TRBV27 to TRBJ1-2; D unresolved. V lost 6 bases and J lost 7, with 18 bases in between. Per the germline V gene, CDR1 is MNHEY and CDR2 is SMNVEV (reference sequence). The CDR3 length is 14 residues.

The chain joins TRBV19 to TRBJ1-5; 10 nucleotides match TRBD1. Germline CDR1 LNHDA, CDR2 SQIVND (reference sequence). Germline trimming cut 7 bases from V and 4 bases from J; bases unmatched to any gene: 10. The CDR3 is 16 amino acids. The CDR3 nucleotides read TGTGCCAGTACGAGGACAGGGGGGGCTCAGAATCAGCCCCAGCATTTT. Protein sequence: CASTRTGGAQNQPQHF.

The DNA for the CDR3 is TGTGCCAGCAGCCAAGTTTGGAATTCCGAGCAGTTCTTC. Translated, it gives CASSQVWNSEQFF. The J gene is TRBJ2-1, the V gene TRBV14; no reliable D call. The germline V and J ends were trimmed by 1 base and 10 bases, with 11 bases remaining between them. The CDR3 is made up of 13 amino acids. Germline CDR1 is SGHDN and CDR2 is FVKESK.